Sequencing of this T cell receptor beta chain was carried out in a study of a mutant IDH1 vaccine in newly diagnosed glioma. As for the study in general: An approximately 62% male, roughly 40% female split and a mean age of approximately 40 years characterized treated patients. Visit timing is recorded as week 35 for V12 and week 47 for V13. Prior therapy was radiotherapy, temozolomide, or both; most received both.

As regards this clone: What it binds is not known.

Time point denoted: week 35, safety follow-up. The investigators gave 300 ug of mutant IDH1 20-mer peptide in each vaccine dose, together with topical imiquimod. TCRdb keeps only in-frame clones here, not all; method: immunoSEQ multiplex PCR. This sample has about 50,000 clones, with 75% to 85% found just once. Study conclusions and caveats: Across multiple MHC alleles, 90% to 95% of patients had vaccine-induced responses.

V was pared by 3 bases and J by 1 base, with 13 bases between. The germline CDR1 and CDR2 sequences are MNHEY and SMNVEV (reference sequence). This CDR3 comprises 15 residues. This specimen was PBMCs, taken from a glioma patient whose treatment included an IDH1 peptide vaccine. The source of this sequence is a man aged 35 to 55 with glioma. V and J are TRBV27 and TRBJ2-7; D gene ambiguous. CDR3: CASSFRRSSSYEQYV. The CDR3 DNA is TGTGCCAGCAGTTTCAGGCGGAGTTCTTCCTACGAGCAGTACGTC.